A selection of T cell receptor beta chains follows, all from one sample in a study of T cells in localized non-small cell lung cancer. Generated by immunoSEQ multiplex PCR, the TCRdb table keeps only in-frame clones and is missing some. The sample consists of more than 30,000 clones, 88% of them appearing once. The source was peripheral blood mononuclear cells, collected before any cancer treatment. Source of these receptors: a woman aged 40-69 years with stage III lung adenocarcinoma. Both conserved end residues are part of each CDR3. A D gene is named only where the DNA matches it firmly. Size is omitted from some rows. Given values are once, few, many or a class for expanded clones.

j_call d_call v_call clone_size cdr3_nt cdr3_aa
TRBJ1-1 TRBD1 TRBV4-1 . TGCGCCAGCAGCCGGCCAGAAGGACAGGGACCGAACACTGAAGCTTTCTTT CASSRPEGQGPNTEAFF
TRBJ1-6 . TRBV5-1 . TGCGCCAGCAGCTTATCAGGGTACAGTTCACCCCTCCACTTT CASSLSGYSSPLHF
TRBJ2-3 . TRBV9 . TGTGCCAGCAGCGTGGGGGCGGGAGTAACCGATACGCAGTATTTT CASSVGAGVTDTQYF
TRBJ2-2 TRBD2 TRBV5-1 . TGCGCCAGCAGCTTGGATGCGGGAGCGTCGAACACCGGGGAGCTGTTTTTT CASSLDAGASNTGELFF
TRBJ2-1 TRBD1 TRBV27 . TGTGCCAGCAGTGTACCGGGACAGGTCTCCTACAATGAGCAGTTCTTC CASSVPGQVSYNEQFF
TRBJ1-2 . TRBV7-5 . TGTGCCAGAAGCTCTCCCCCCGACAGGGATTCGGGAGGCTACACCTTC CARSSPPDRDSGGYTF
TRBJ2-5 . TRBV29-1 . TGCAGCGTTGTCTCTGGGTACGAGACCCAGTACTTC CSVVSGYETQYF
TRBJ2-5 TRBD1 TRBV25-1 once TGTGCCAGCAGTGAATTCAAGGGACAGGGGCGGGAGACCCAGTACTTC CASSEFKGQGRETQYF
TRBJ2-3 . TRBV6-1 . TGTGCCAGCGGCCCAGGCCGAACAGATACGCAGTATTTT CASGPGRTDTQYF
TRBJ2-3 TRBD1 TRBV5-1 . TGCGCCAGCAGCTTGGGTCGGGACAGCCCCACAGATACGCAGTATTTT CASSLGRDSPTDTQYF
TRBJ1-5 . TRBV28 . TGTGCCAGCAGTTGGTCGGGGGCCGGAGGAAATCAGCCCCAGCATTTT CASSWSGAGGNQPQHF
TRBJ1-3 . TRBV4-2 . TGTGCCAGCAGCCAAGCACCCGGGCCTCTCTCTGGAAACACCATATATTTT CASSQAPGPLSGNTIYF
TRBJ1-2 TRBD1 TRBV6-1 . TGTGCCAGCATTACCGTACAGGGGGCGCGAGGGGGCTACACCTTC CASITVQGARGGYTF
TRBJ2-2 . TRBV5-1 . TGCGCCAGCAGCCTATCCGCCAACTGGATGTGGGGCACCGGGGAGCTGTTTTTT CASSLSANWMWGTGELFF
TRBJ2-1 . TRBV29-1 . TGCAGCGTTGGAGCGACAGCTCACTCCTACAATGAGCAGTTCTTC CSVGATAHSYNEQFF
TRBJ2-2 . TRBV2 few TGTGCCAGCAGTGAGGCGACCCACACCGGGGAGCTGTTTTTT CASSEATHTGELFF
TRBJ1-1 . TRBV25-1 . TGTGCCAGCAGTTTCATTGGGAACACTGAAGCTTTCTTT CASSFIGNTEAFF
TRBJ2-1 TRBD2 TRBV27 . TGTGCCAGCAGTCCCGGACTAGCGGGAGCATCTTATGAGCAGTTCTTC CASSPGLAGASYEQFF
TRBJ1-5 TRBD1 TRBV30 . TGTGCCTGGAGTACGTTAGGACAGGGGCAGCATTTT CAWSTLGQGQHF
TRBJ1-2 . TRBV10-3 . TGTGCCATCAGTGACCAGGCTAACTATGGCTACACCTTC CAISDQANYGYTF
TRBJ1-5 . TRBV6-1 . TGTGCCAGCAGTGCACGGGGGGTAGGAAGCAATCAGCCCCAGCATTTT CASSARGVGSNQPQHF
TRBJ1-5 . TRBV2 . TGTGCCAGCAGTGAGGAGGGCATGGGTCAGCCCCAGCATTTT CASSEEGMGQPQHF
TRBJ2-5 . TRBV7-3 . TGTGCCAGCAGCTTAACGCAGTTCCGTCAGTACTTC CASSLTQFRQYF
TRBJ2-2 TRBD2 TRBV9 . TGTGCCAGCAGCGAACCGTTAAGACTAGCGGGAGAATGGTTCACCGGGGAGCTGTTTTTT CASSEPLRLAGEWFTGELFF
TRBJ2-7 . TRBV30 . TGTGCTCAAGGGGGGAGGAATCCCATTGGCCGGTACGTGGAGCAGTACTTC CAQGGRNPIGRYVEQYF
TRBJ1-2 . TRBV5-1 . TGCGCCAGCAGCTTGGAAGTTACAGGGTCTAGTAATGGCTACACCTTC CASSLEVTGSSNGYTF
TRBJ1-1 . TRBV30 . TGTGCCTGGGGGGGCGGGGCTGAAGCTTTCTTT CAWGGGAEAFF
TRBJ1-2 . TRBV7-2 . TGTGCCAGCAGCTTAGGTTCTCGACAGCAGGGCTACACCTTC CASSLGSRQQGYTF
TRBJ2-5 . TRBV10-3 . TGTGCCATCGGCCCCTACCAGAATGAGGAGACCCAGTACTTC CAIGPYQNEETQYF
TRBJ1-2 . TRBV5-5 . TGTGCCAGCAGCTGGGGCGGGGTAGGAGGCAACTATGGCTACACCTTC CASSWGGVGGNYGYTF
TRBJ2-3 . TRBV28 once TGTGCCAGCAGTCCAGGACAGTTTTATAGCACAGATACGCAGTATTTT CASSPGQFYSTDTQYF
TRBJ2-1 TRBD1 TRBV5-6 . TGTGCCAGCAGGCTGACAGGGGCGCTTGAGCAGTTCTTC CASRLTGALEQFF